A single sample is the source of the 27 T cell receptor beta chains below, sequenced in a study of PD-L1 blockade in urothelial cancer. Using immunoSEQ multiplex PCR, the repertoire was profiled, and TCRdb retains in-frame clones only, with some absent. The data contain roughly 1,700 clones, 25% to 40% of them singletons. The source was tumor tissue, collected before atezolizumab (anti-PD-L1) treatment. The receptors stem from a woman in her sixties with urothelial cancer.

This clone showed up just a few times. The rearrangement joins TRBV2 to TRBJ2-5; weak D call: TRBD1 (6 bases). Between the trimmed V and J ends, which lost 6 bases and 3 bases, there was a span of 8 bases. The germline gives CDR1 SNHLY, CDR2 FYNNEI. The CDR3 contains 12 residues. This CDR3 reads CASRQGKETQYF. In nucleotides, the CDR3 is TGTGCCAGCAGACAGGGCAAAGAGACCCAGTACTTC.

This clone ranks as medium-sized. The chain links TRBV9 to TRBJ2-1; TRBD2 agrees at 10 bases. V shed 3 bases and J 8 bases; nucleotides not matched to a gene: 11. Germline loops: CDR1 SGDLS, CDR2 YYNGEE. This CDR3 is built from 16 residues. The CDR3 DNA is TGTGCCAGCAGCGAGACGATTAGCGGGGGGTCGGATGAGCAGTTCTTC. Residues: CASSETISGGSDEQFF.

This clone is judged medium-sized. CDR3 bases: TGTGCCAGCAGCTCCATCACAGGGGCCTACACTGAAGCTTTCTTT. Translation gives CASSSITGAYTEAFF. The rearrangement uses TRBV11-3 and TRBJ1-1, with 7 bases aligning to TRBD1. The germline CDR1 and CDR2 sequences are SGHNT and YENEEA. The CDR3 sequence is 15 residues long. Germline trimming cut 4 bases from V and 3 bases from J; bases unmatched to any gene: 8. Complete variable domain (other parts from reference TRBV11-3 and TRBJ1-1): EAGVVQSPRYKIIEKKQPVAFWCNPISGHNTLYWYLQNLGQGPELLIRYENEEAVDDSQLPKDRFSAERLKGVDSTLKIQPAELGDSAVYLCASSSITGAYTEAFFGQGTRLTVV.

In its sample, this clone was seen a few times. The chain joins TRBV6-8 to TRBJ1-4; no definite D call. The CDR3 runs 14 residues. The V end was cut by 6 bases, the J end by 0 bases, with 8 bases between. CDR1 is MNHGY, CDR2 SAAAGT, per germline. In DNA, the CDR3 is TGTGCCAGCAGGACGGGTGCAACTAATGAAAAACTGTTTTTT. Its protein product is CASRTGATNEKLFF.

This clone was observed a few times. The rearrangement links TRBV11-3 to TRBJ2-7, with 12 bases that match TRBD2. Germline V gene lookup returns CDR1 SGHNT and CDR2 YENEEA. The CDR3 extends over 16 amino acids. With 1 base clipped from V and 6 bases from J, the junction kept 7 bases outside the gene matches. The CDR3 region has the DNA TGTGCCAGCAGCTTAGTGGCTAGCGGGGGGGCCCTCGAGCAGTACTTC. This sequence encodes CASSLVASGGALEQYF.

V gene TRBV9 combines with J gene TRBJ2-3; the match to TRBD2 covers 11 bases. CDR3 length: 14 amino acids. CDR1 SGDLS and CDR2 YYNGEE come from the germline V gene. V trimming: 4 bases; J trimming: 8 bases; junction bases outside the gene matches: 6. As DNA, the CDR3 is TGTGCCAGCAGCCCTGGACTAGCGGGTTTTACGCAGTATTTT. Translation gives CASSPGLAGFTQYF.

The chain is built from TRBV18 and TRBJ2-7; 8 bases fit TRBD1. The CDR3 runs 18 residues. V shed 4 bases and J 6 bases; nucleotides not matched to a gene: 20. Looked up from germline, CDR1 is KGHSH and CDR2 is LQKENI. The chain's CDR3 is CASSRETGVGGFGGEQYF. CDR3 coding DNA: TGTGCCAGCTCACGCGAGACAGGGGTAGGAGGCTTCGGCGGCGAGCAGTACTTC. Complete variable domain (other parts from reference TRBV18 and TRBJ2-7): NAGVMQNPRHLVRRRGQEARLRCSPMKGHSHVYWYRQLPEEGLKFMVYLQKENIIDESGMPKERFSAEFPKEGPSILRIQQVVRGDSAAYFCASSRETGVGGFGGEQYFGPGTRLTVT.

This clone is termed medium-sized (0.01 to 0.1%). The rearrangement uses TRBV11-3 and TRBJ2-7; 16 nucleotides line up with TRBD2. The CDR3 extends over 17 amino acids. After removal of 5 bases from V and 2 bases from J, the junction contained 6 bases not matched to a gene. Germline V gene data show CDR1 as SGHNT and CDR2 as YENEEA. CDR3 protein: CASSAGLAGGIPYEQYF. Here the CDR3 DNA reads TGTGCCAGCAGCGCGGGACTAGCGGGGGGGATCCCCTACGAGCAGTACTTC.

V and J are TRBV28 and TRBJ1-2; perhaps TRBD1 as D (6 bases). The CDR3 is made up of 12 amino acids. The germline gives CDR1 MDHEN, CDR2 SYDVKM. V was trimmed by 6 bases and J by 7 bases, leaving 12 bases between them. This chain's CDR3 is CASSLQGRGYTF. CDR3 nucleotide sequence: TGTGCCAGCAGCCTACAGGGTCGTGGCTACACCTTC.

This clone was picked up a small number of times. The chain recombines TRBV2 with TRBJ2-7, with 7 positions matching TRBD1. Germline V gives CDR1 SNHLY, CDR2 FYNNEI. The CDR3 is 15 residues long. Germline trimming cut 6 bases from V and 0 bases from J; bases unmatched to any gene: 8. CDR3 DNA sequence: TGTGCCAGCAGCGTGCGACAGGGAATCTCCTACGAGCAGTACTTC. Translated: CASSVRQGISYEQYF.

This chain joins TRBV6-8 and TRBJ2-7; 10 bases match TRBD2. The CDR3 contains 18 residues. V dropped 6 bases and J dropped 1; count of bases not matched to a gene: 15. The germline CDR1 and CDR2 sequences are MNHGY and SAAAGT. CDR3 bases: TGTGCCAGCAGCGTCATCTTGGGGGGACTAGCGTGGTCCTACGAGCAGTACTTC. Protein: CASSVILGGLAWSYEQYF.

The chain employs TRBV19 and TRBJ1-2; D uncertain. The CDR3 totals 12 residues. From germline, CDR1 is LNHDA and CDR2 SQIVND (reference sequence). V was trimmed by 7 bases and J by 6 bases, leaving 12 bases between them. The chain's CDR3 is CASKERGDGYTF. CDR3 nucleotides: TGTGCCAGTAAAGAGAGAGGTGATGGCTACACCTTC. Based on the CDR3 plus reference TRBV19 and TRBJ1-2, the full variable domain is DGGITQSPKYLFRKEGQNVTLSCEQNLNHDAMYWYRQDPGQGLRLIYYSQIVNDFQKGDIAEGYSVSREKKESFPLTVTSAQKNPTAFYLCASKERGDGYTFGSGTRLTVV.

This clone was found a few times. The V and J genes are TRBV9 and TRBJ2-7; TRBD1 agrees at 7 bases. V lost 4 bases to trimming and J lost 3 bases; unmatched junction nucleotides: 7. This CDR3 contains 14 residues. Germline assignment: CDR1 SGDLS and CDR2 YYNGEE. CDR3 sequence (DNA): TGTGCCAGCAGCCTCCGGGACAGTCACTACGAGCAGTACTTC. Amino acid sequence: CASSLRDSHYEQYF.

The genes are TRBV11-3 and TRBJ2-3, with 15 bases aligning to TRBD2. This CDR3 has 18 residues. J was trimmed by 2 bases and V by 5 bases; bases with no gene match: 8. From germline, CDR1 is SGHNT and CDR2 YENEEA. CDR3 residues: CASSLGLAGGGYTDTQYF. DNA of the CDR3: TGTGCCAGCAGCCTGGGACTAGCGGGAGGAGGGTACACAGATACGCAGTATTTT.

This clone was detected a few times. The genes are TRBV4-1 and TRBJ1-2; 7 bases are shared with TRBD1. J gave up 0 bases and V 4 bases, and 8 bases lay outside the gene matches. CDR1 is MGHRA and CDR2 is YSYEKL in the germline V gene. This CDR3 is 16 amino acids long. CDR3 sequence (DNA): TGCGCCAGCAGCCCTCAGGCCGGGACAGCTAACTATGGCTACACCTTC. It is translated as CASSPQAGTANYGYTF.

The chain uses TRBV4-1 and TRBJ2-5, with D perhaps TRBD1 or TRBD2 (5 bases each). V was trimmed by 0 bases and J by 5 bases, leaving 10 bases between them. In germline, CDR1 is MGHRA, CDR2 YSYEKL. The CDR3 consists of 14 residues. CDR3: CASSQDGGYETQYF. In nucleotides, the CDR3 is TGCGCCAGCAGCCAAGATGGGGGTTACGAGACCCAGTACTTC.

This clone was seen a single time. CDR3 loop: CASSLPGAGNYGYTF. CDR3 sequence (DNA): TGCGCCAGCAGCTTGCCGGGGGCGGGTAACTATGGCTACACCTTC. The gene calls are TRBV5-1 and TRBJ1-2; maybe TRBD1 (6 bases). V lost 1 base, J lost 1 base, and 11 bases lay in between. The CDR3 runs to 15 residues. Germline V lookup: CDR1 SGHRS, CDR2 YFSETQ.

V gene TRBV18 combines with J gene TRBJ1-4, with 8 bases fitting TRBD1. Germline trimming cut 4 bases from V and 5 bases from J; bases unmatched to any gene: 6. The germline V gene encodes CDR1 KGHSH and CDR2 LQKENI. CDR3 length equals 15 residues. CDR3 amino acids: CASSLAGTGNEKLFF. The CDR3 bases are TGTGCCAGCTCACTTGCCGGGACAGGAAATGAAAAACTGTTTTTT.

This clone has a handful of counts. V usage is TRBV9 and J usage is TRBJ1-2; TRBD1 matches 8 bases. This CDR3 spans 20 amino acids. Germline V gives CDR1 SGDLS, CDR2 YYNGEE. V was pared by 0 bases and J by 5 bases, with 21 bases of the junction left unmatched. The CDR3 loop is CASSVAGHGAGGSNGYGYTF. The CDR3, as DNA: TGTGCCAGCAGCGTAGCCGGTCACGGGGCAGGGGGCTCCAACGGTTATGGCTACACCTTC.

Written as DNA, the CDR3 is TGTGCCACAAAACCCGAATTAGGACACGTCGGGGACAATGAGCAGTTCTTC. This translates into CATKPELGHVGDNEQFF. This rearrangement joins TRBV15 to TRBJ2-1; D may match TRBD1 or TRBD2 (5 bases each). The CDR3 length is 17 residues. Germline CDR1 is LNHNV and CDR2 is YYDKDF (reference sequence). V lost 9 bases, J lost 5 bases, and 26 bases lay in between.

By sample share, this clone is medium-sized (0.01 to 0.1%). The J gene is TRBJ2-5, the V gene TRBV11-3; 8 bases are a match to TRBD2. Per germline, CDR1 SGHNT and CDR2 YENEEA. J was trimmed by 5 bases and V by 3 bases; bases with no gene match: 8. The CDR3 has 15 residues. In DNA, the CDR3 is TGTGCCAGCAGCTTGGCGAGGACTAGCAAGGAGACCCAGTACTTC. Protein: CASSLARTSKETQYF.

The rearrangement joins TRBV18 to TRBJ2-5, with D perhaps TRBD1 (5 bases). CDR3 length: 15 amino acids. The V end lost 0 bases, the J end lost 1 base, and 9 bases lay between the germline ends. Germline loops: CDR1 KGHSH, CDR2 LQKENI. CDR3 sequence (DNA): TGTGCCAGCTCACCACCGACCAGGGTCCAAGAGACCCAGTACTTC. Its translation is CASSPPTRVQETQYF.

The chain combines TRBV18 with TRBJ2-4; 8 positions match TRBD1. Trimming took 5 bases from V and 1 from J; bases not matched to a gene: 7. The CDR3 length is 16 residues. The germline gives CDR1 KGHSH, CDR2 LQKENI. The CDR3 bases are TGTGCCAGCTCATCTACAGGGGGGATGGCCAAAAACATTCAGTACTTC. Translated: CASSSTGGMAKNIQYF.

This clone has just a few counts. The CDR3 DNA sequence: TGTGCCAGCAGTCTGCCGCTGTGGGGTGGCTACACCTTC. The encoded protein is CASSLPLWGGYTF. The chain carries TRBV28 and TRBJ1-2; D unresolved. The length of the CDR3 is 13 residues. V was clipped by 5 bases and J by 7 bases, with 14 bases between them. Germline V gene data show CDR1 as MDHEN and CDR2 as SYDVKM.

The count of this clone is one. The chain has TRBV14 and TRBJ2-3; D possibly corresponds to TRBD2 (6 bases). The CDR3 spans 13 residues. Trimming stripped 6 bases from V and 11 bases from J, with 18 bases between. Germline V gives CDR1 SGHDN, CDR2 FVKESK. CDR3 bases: TGTGCCAGCAGTCCCCTGGGGCGGGGCTGGCAGTATTTT. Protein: CASSPLGRGWQYF.

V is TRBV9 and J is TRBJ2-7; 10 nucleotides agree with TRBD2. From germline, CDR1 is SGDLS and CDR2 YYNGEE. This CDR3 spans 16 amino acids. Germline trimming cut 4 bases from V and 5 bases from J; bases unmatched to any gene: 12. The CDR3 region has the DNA TGTGCCAGCAGCCCAAAACAAGCGGGGGGGCCCCACGAGCAGTACTTC. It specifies CASSPKQAGGPHEQYF.

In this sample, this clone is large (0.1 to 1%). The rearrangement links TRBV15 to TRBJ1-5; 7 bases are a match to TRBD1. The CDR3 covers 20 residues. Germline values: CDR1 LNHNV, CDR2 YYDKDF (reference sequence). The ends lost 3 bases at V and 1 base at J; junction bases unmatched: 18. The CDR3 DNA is TGTGCCACCAGCAGGCCAGGGGGGCCCGGGCCTTTTCGAAGCAATCAGCCCCAGCATTTT. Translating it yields CATSRPGGPGPFRSNQPQHF.